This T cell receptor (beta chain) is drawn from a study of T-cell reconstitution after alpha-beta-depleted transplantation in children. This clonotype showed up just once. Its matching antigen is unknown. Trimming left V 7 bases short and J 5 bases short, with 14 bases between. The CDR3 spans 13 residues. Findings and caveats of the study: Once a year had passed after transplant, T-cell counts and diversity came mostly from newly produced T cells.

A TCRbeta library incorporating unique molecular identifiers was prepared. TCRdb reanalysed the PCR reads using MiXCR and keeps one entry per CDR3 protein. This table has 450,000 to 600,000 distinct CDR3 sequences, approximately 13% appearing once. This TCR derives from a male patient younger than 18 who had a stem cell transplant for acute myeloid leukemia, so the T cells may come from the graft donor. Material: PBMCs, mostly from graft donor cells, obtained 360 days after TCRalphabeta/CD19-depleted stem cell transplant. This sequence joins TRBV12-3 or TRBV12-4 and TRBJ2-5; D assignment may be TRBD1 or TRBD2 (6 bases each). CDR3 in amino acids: CASKLGGGETQYF. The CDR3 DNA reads TGTGCCAGCAAGTTAGGAGGGGGGGAGACCCAGTACTTC.